This T cell receptor (beta chain) was recovered during a study of T cell changes during pregnancy in multiple sclerosis. The CDR3 runs 15 residues. From germline, CDR1 is MNHNS and CDR2 SASEGT. V lost 8 bases and J lost 2; bases outside the gene matches: 9. The protocol was immunoSEQ multiplex PCR, while the TCRdb copy is restricted to in-frame clones and leaves out a portion. The sample contains over 60,000 clones, 90% to 95% of which appear only once. V usage is TRBV6-1 and J usage is TRBJ1-5; 7 positions agree with TRBD1. The starting material was CD4+ T cells from peripheral blood mononuclear cells, obtained in the third trimester of pregnancy. This TCR came from a female donor in good health, enrolled as a control in a pregnancy study. The DNA for the CDR3 is TGTGCCAGCTCACAGGGGTTGGAACGCAATCAGCCCCAGCATTTT. Amino acids: CASSQGLERNQPQHF.